In its sample, the clone carrying this T cell receptor (beta chain) was seen many times. Its antigen is still unknown. This specimen comes from a study of blood T cells in healthy people across ages. Findings of the study overall: Both naive CD4+ cell counts and diversity were greater in long-lived donors than in aged donors. Shifts in expanded clonotypes may have been confounded by donor CMV status, which was unknown.

This CDR3 is 16 amino acids long. After removal of 6 bases from V and 1 base from J, the junction contained 11 bases not matched to a gene. Germline V lookup: CDR1 KGHSH, CDR2 LQKENI. A second PCR, run for about 6 to 12 cycles, used a sample-barcoded 5' primer plus a J-beta primer mix. TCRdb itself ran the 5' RACE reads through MiXCR, one entry per CDR3 protein. The data show roughly 1,700,000 distinct CDR3 sequences, with 28% seen just once and less than 9.5% held by the top ten. The sequence was collected from a woman in her thirties in good health. The sample was blood. The chain recombines TRBV18 with TRBJ2-7; 8 bases are a match to TRBD1. CDR3 in DNA: TGTGCCAGCTCTCGCGGGACAGGCGTCACGTCCTACGAGCAGTACTTC. This sequence encodes CASSRGTGVTSYEQYF.